These 18 T cell receptor beta chains came from one sample sequenced in a study of shared clonotypes between healthy human individuals. Sequencing was performed with immunoSEQ multiplex PCR; in TCRdb, only in-frame clones are kept and a portion is missing. This table has 2 million to 2.5 million clones, under 95% appearing once. Specimen: naive CD4+ T cells from PBMCs. Subset denoted: CD45RA+ positively selected. The receptors here all came from a man between 18 and 29 years old in good health. Some clones in this sample may be carry-over from other donors' samples.

This chain links TRBV5-1 with TRBJ2-1; D is undetermined. CDR1 SGHRS and CDR2 YFSETQ come from the germline V gene. Trimming removed 6 bases from V and 0 bases from J, with 34 bases in between. This CDR3 comprises 22 residues. CDR3 loop: CASTLGPRSLPEYLGSYNEQFF. DNA of the CDR3: TGCGCCAGCACCCTCGGGCCACGCTCACTGCCCGAATACCTTGGCTCCTACAATGAGCAGTTCTTC.

V and J are TRBV6-4 and TRBJ2-6; D is perhaps TRBD1 (6 bases). The CDR3 is 14 amino acids. V was shortened by 8 bases and J by 1 base, with 9 bases between the two germline ends. Germline V lookup: CDR1 MRHNA, CDR2 SNTAGT. For the CDR3, the DNA is TGTGCCAGCCGCGGACAGTCTGGGGCCAACGTCCTGACTTTC. It encodes CASRGQSGANVLTF.

A single count supports this clone. V and J are TRBV30 and TRBJ2-5; D is undetermined. TRBJ2-7 explains the end of the DNA better; the J call may be wrong. The CDR3 sequence is 12 residues long. Germline CDR1 GTSNPN, CDR2 SVGIG (reference sequence). In DNA form, the CDR3 reads TGTGCCTGGACTAGGACCAACTACGAGCAGTACTTC. Translating gives CAWTRTNYEQYF.

The chain recombines TRBV5-1 with TRBJ2-2; D is ambiguous. Deletions cut 0 bases from V and 6 bases from J, with 15 bases between. The germline V gene encodes CDR1 SGHRS and CDR2 YFSETQ. CDR3 length: 16 residues. The CDR3 DNA is TGCGCCAGCAGCTTGGCCGTCGCAGTTTTGGCCGGGGAGCTGTTTTTT. It yields the protein CASSLAVAVLAGELFF.

The chain combines TRBV5-4 with TRBJ2-5; 8 nucleotides line up with TRBD2. This CDR3 comprises 17 residues. The V segment lost 2 bases and the J segment 7 bases; nucleotides outside the gene matches: 16. Germline CDR1 is SGHNT and CDR2 is YYREEE (reference sequence). This chain's CDR3 is CASSLGTGRDPAVTQYF. DNA for the CDR3: TGTGCCAGCAGCTTAGGTACCGGGAGGGACCCCGCCGTGACCCAGTACTTC. The complete variable domain, with remaining parts taken from reference TRBV5-4 and TRBJ2-5, reads ETGVTQSPTHLIKTRGQQVTLRCSSQSGHNTVSWYQQALGQGPQFIFQYYREEENGRGNFPPRFSGLQFPNYSSELNVNALELDDSALYLCASSLGTGRDPAVTQYFGPGTRLLVL.

The chain links TRBV15 to TRBJ2-3, with no clear D. Looked up from germline, CDR1 is LNHNV and CDR2 is YYDKDF (reference sequence). Trimming took off 0 bases at V and 0 bases at J, with 13 bases between the two ends. This CDR3 is 17 amino acids long. The CDR3 coding sequence is TGTGCCACCAGCAGAGATAATCAACGACGGAGCACAGATACGCAGTATTTT. Its translation is CATSRDNQRRSTDTQYF.

This chain links TRBV9 with TRBJ1-1; D gene ambiguous. The CDR3 runs 14 residues. Trimming took 3 bases from V and 1 from J, leaving 10 bases between them. Germline CDR1 SGDLS, CDR2 YYNGEE. CDR3 in amino acids: CASSAGSENTEAFF. CDR3 DNA: TGTGCCAGCAGCGCGGGGTCAGAGAACACTGAAGCTTTCTTT.

This clone appeared a few times. The chain uses TRBV9 and TRBJ2-6; D unresolved. CDR1 is SGDLS and CDR2 is YYNGEE in the germline V gene. V was cut by 1 base and J by 0 bases, with 2 bases left in between. The CDR3 covers 14 residues. The chain's CDR3 is CASSVTSGANVLTF. The CDR3 nucleotides read TGTGCCAGCAGCGTAACCTCTGGGGCCAACGTCCTGACTTTC.

The V gene is TRBV5-1, the J gene TRBJ2-3; 7 bases line up with TRBD2. V lost 4 bases, J lost 0 bases, and 8 bases stayed unmatched. CDR1 is SGHRS and CDR2 is YFSETQ in the germline V gene. This CDR3 has 16 amino acids. This CDR3 is CASSPPSGISTDTQYF. CDR3 bases: TGCGCCAGCAGCCCTCCAAGCGGGATTAGCACAGATACGCAGTATTTT.

As DNA, the CDR3 is TGTGCCAGCCGCTGGGGGCTTACTAATGAAAAACTGTTTTTT. Its protein is CASRWGLTNEKLFF. The chain links TRBV11-2 to TRBJ1-4, with a weak D call TRBD1 (6 bases). The germline V gene encodes CDR1 SGHAT and CDR2 FQNNGV. The CDR3 length is 14 residues. With 8 bases removed from V and 2 bases from J, the gap between germline ends came to 12 bases.

V usage is TRBV5-4 and J usage is TRBJ1-1, with D maybe TRBD1 (6 bases). Trimming shortened V by 0 bases and J by 2 bases, and 11 bases separated the two germline ends. Germline-derived CDR1 and CDR2 are SGHNT and YYREEE (reference sequence). This CDR3 comprises 15 residues. CDR3 region: CASSLVRQENTEAFF. The CDR3 DNA sequence: TGTGCCAGCAGCTTGGTGAGACAGGAAAACACTGAAGCTTTCTTT.

This chain connects TRBV2 to TRBJ2-5; TRBD2 aligns across 7 bases. This CDR3 region has 17 residues. The germline gives CDR1 SNHLY, CDR2 FYNNEI. V trimming: 6 bases; J trimming: 0 bases; junction bases outside the gene matches: 13. CDR3 nucleotides: TGTGCCAGCAGGGGCAGGTGGCTAGCGGCCTACCAAGAGACCCAGTACTTC. As protein: CASRGRWLAAYQETQYF.

The chain joins TRBV29-1 to TRBJ1-2, with D tentatively TRBD1 (5 bases). The CDR3 loop spans 12 amino acids. Germline assignment: CDR1 SQVTM and CDR2 ANQGSEA. Trimming removed 7 bases at V and 4 bases at J, with 13 bases between. The CDR3 DNA reads as TGCAGCGGGGGGAGGGAGGGCTATGGCTACACCTTC. Translation: CSGGREGYGYTF.

The chain is built from TRBV27 and TRBJ1-6; TRBD1 might be the D (5 bases). The germline gives CDR1 MNHEY, CDR2 SMNVEV (reference sequence). V dropped 6 bases and J dropped 8 bases, with 14 bases sitting between them. This CDR3 spans 14 amino acids. The CDR3 is CASRAGTVDSPLHF. In DNA, the CDR3 is TGTGCCAGCAGGGCAGGGACTGTAGATTCACCCCTCCACTTT.

The gene calls are TRBV7-2 and TRBJ2-7, with 8 nucleotides matching TRBD2. Per the germline V gene, CDR1 is SGHTA and CDR2 is FQGNSA. V shed 1 base, J shed 0 bases, and the junction held 2 bases outside the gene matches. This CDR3 has 15 residues. This CDR3 is CASSLGSGISYEQYF. CDR3 nucleotide sequence: TGTGCCAGCAGCTTAGGTAGCGGGATCTCCTACGAGCAGTACTTC.

V gene TRBV28 combines with J gene TRBJ2-3, with D maybe TRBD1 (6 bases). Germline-derived CDR1 and CDR2 are MDHEN and SYDVKM. The germline V and J ends were trimmed by 7 bases and 6 bases, with 26 bases remaining between them. The CDR3 sequence is 17 residues long. The CDR3 loop is CASTPSSGQDRPDTQYF. CDR3 bases: TGTGCCAGCACACCATCCTCGGGACAAGATCGACCGGATACGCAGTATTTT.

This chain links TRBV7-3 with TRBJ2-3; TRBD2 agrees at 8 bases. Germline CDR1 SGHTA, CDR2 FQGTGA. J was trimmed by 5 bases and V by 3 bases; bases with no gene match: 7. CDR3 length equals 15 residues. CDR3 sequence reads: CASSLSGLAIDTQYF. The CDR3 DNA is TGTGCCAGCAGCTTGTCCGGACTAGCCATAGATACGCAGTATTTT.

V and J are TRBV2 and TRBJ1-5, with D unclear. The germline V gene has CDR1 SNHLY and CDR2 FYNNEI. Between the trimmed V and J ends, which lost 4 bases and 5 bases, there was a span of 12 bases. The CDR3 consists of 14 residues. The CDR3 DNA is TGTGCCAGCAGTGGGGGTAGGTTCGATCAGCCCCAGCATTTT. Protein product: CASSGGRFDQPQHF.